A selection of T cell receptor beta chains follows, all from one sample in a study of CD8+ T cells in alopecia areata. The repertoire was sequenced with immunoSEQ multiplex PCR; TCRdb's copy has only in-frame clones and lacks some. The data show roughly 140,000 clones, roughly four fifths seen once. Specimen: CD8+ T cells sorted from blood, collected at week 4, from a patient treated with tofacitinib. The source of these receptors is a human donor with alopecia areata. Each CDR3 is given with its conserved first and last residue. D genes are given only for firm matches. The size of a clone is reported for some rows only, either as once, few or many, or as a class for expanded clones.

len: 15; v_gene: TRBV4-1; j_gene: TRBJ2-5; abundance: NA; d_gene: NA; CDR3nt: TGCGCCAGCAGCCACTCACGGGGGGCCGGGGAGACCCAGTACTTC; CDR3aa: CASSHSRGAGETQYF
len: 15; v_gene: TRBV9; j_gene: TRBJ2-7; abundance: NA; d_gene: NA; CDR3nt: TGTGCCAGCAGCGTAGGCGGATCTTTCTCCTACGAGCAGTACTTC; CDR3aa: CASSVGGSFSYEQYF
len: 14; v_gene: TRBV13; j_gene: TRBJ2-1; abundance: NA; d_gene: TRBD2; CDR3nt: TGTGCCAGCAGCTTGGGCGGGGGGGCCGTTGAGCAGTTCTTC; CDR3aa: CASSLGGGAVEQFF
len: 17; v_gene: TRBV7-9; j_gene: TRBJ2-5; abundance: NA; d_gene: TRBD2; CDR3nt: TGTGCCAGCAGCTTACGGACTAGCGGGGGCAGACAAGAGACCCAGTACTTC; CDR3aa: CASSLRTSGGRQETQYF
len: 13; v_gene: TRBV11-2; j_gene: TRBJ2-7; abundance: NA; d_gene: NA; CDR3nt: TGTGCCAGCAGCTTATCGTACCGGAGCGAGCAGTACTTC; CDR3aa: CASSLSYRSEQYF
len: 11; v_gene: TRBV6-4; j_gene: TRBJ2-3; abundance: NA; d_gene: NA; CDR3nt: TGTGCCAGCAGTGACTCTAATACGCAGTATTTT; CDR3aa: CASSDSNTQYF
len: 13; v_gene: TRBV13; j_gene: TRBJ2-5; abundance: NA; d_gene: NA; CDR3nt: TGTGCCAGCAGCTCGGACTTTCAAGAGACCCAGTACTTC; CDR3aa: CASSSDFQETQYF
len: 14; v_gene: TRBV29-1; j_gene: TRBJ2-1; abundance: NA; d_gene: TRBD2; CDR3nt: TGCAGCGTTGAAGCTAGCGGGGGGGCGATTGAGCAGTTCTTC; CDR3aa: CSVEASGGAIEQFF
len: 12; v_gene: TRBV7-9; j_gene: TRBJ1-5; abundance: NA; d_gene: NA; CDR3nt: TGTGCCAGCAGTGAGGGGGATCAGCCCCAGCATTTT; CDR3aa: CASSEGDQPQHF
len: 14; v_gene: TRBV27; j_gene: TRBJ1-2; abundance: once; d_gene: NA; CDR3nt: TGTGCCAGCAGTTCCCTGACGAGCAACTATGGCTACACCTTC; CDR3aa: CASSSLTSNYGYTF
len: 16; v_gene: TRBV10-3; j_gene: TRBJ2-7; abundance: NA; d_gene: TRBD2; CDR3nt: TGTGCCATCAGTAATGGGAGCGGGGGGGCAAGCCACGAGCAGTACTTC; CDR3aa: CAISNGSGGASHEQYF
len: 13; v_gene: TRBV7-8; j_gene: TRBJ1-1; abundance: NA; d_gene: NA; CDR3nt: TGTGCCACGGGAAGAGGGGATGGCACTGAAGCTTTCTTT; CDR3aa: CATGRGDGTEAFF
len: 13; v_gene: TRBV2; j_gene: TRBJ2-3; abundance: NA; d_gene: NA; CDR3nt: TGTGCCGATGAGGGGGGCCTCACAGATACGCAGTATTTT; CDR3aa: CADEGGLTDTQYF
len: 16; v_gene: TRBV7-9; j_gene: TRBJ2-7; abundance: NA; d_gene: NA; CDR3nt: TGTGCCAGCAGTTACTCGTTGGAGGTCCCGACCTACGAGCAGTACTTC; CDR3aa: CASSYSLEVPTYEQYF
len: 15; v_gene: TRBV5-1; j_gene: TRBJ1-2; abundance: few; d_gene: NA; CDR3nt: TGCGCCAGCAGCTTGGCCACTGACGGGATCTATGGCTACACCTTC; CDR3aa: CASSLATDGIYGYTF
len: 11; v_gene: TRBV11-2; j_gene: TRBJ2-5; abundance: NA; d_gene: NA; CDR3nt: TGTGCCAGCAGCTTTTTGGAGACCCAGTACTTC; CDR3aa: CASSFLETQYF
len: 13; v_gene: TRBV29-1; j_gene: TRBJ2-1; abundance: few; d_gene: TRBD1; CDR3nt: TGCAGCGTTGAAGACGGGACAGGGAATGAGCAGTTCTTC; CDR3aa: CSVEDGTGNEQFF
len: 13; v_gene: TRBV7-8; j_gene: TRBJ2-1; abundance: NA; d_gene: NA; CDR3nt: TGTGCCAGCAGCCCGGACAGTTTCAATGAGCAGTTCTTC; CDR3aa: CASSPDSFNEQFF
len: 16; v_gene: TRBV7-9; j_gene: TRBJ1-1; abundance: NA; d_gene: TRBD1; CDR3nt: TGTGCCAGCAGCCATACAGGGGGCGGATTTGTCACTGAAGCTTTCTTT; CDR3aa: CASSHTGGGFVTEAFF
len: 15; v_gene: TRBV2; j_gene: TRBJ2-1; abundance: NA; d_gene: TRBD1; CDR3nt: TGTGCCAGCAGTGGTCGAGACAGGGCATACAATGAGCAGTTCTTC; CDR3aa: CASSGRDRAYNEQFF
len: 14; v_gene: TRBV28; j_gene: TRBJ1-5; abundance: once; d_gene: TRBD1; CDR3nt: TGTGCCAGCACTGTCACAGGGGTAGTTCAGCCCCAGCATTTT; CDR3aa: CASTVTGVVQPQHF
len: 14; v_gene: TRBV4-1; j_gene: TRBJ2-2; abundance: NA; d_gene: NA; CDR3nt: TGCGCCAGCAGCCAAGTTATTGCTTCCGGGGAGCTGTTTTTT; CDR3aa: CASSQVIASGELFF
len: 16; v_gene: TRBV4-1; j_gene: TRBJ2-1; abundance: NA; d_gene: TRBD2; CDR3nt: TGCGCCAGCAGCCAAAAACTAGCGGGGACGTACAATGAGCAGTTCTTC; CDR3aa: CASSQKLAGTYNEQFF
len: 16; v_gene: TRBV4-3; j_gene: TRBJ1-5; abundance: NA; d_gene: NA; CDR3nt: TGCGCCAGCAGCCAAGATGGGCCAGCGGGGAATCAGCCCCAGCATTTT; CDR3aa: CASSQDGPAGNQPQHF
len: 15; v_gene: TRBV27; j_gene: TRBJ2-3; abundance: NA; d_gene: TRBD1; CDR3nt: TGTGCCAGCAGTTATACAGGGGTGGTGACAGATACGCAGTATTTT; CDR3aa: CASSYTGVVTDTQYF
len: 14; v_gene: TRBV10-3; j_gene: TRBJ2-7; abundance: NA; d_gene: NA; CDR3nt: TGTGCCATCAGTTCGACAGGAAATTCCTACGAGCAGTACTTC; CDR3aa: CAISSTGNSYEQYF
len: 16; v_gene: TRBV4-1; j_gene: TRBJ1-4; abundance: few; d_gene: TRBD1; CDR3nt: TGCGCCAGCAGCCAAGAACTCGGGACAGGGGAAGAAAAACTGTTTTTT; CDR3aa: CASSQELGTGEEKLFF
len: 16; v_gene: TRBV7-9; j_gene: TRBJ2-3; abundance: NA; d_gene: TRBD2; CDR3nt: TGTGCCAGCACCTCCGGGGCGGGGGGATTCACAGATACGCAGTATTTT; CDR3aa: CASTSGAGGFTDTQYF
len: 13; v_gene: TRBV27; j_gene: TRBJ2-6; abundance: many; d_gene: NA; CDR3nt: TGTGCCAGCAGTTTAACTGGGGCCAACGTCCTGACTTTC; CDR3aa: CASSLTGANVLTF
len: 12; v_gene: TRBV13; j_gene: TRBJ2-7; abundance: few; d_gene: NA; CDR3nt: TGTGCCAGCAGCTTAAATGCGTACGAGCAGTACTTC; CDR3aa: CASSLNAYEQYF